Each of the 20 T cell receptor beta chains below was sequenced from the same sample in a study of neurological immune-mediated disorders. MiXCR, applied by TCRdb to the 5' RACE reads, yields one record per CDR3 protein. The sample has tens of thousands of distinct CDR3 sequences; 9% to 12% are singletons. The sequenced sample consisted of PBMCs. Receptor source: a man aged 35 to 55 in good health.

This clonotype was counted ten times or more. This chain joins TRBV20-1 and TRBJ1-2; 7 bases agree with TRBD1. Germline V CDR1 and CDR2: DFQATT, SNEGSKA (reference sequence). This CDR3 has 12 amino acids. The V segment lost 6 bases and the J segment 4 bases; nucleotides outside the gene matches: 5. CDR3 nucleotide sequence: TGCAGTGCCGTACAGGGGTTCTATGGCTACACCTTC. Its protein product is CSAVQGFYGYTF.

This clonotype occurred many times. In DNA form, the CDR3 reads TGTGCCAGCAGTTACTCTCTGGGTGGCACTGAAGCTTTCTTT. This sequence encodes CASSYSLGGTEAFF. The chain employs TRBV6-2 or TRBV6-3 and TRBJ1-1; D uncertain. Per germline, CDR1 MNHEY and CDR2 SVGEGT. The CDR3 loop spans 14 amino acids. V was shortened by 0 bases and J by 4 bases, with 9 bases between the two germline ends.

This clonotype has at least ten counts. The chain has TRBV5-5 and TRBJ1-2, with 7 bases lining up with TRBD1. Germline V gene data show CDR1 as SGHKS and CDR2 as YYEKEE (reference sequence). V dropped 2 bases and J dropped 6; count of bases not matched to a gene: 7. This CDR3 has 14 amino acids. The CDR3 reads CASSFVGTDNGYTF. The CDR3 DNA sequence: TGTGCCAGCAGCTTTGTAGGGACAGATAATGGCTACACCTTC.

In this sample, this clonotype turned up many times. In nucleotides, the CDR3 is TGCAGTGCTAGAGATCCTAGGGGACAGGCAGGCACTGAAGCTTTCTTT. Protein sequence: CSARDPRGQAGTEAFF. The gene calls are TRBV20-1 and TRBJ1-1; 8 nucleotides match TRBD1. The CDR3 has 16 amino acids. CDR1 is DFQATT, CDR2 SNEGSKA, per germline (reference sequence). V was pared by 0 bases and J by 4 bases, with 10 bases of the junction left unmatched.

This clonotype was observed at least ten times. The CDR3 sequence: CASSWTGTNTGELFF. The CDR3 bases are TGTGCCAGCAGTTGGACAGGAACGAACACCGGGGAGCTGTTTTTT. The rearrangement uses TRBV12-3 or TRBV12-4 and TRBJ2-2; 7 nucleotides agree with TRBD1. This CDR3 has 15 residues. Trimming cost V 4 bases and J 0 bases; bases outside gene matches: 2.

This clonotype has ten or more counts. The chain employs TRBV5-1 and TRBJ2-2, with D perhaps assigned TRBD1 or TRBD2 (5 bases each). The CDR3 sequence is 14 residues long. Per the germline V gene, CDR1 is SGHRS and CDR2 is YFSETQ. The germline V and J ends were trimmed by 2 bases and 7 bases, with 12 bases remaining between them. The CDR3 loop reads CASSFGASSGELFF. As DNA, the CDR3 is TGCGCCAGCAGCTTCGGGGCCTCCAGCGGGGAGCTGTTTTTT. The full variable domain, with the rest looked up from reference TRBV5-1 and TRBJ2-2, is KAGVTQTPRYLIKTRGQQVTLSCSPISGHRSVSWYQQTPGQGLQFLFEYFSETQRNKGNFPGRFSGRQFSNSRSEMNVSTLELGDSALYLCASSFGASSGELFFGEGSRLTVL.

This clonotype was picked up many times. CDR3 sequence (DNA): TGTGCCAGCAGCCACGGACGGCGGGGCTATGGCTACACCTTC. Protein: CASSHGRRGYGYTF. V and J are TRBV28 and TRBJ1-2; D is undetermined. Trimming pared 6 bases from V and 4 bases from J, leaving 15 bases between. CDR3 length: 14 residues. Germline lookup yields CDR1 MDHEN and CDR2 SYDVKM.

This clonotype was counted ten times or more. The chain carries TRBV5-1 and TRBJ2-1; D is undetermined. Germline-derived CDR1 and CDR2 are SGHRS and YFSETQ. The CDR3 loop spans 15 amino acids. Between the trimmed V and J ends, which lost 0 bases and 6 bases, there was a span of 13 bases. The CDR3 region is CASSLALDITNEQFF. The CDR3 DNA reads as TGCGCCAGCAGCTTGGCCCTAGACATTACCAATGAGCAGTTCTTC.

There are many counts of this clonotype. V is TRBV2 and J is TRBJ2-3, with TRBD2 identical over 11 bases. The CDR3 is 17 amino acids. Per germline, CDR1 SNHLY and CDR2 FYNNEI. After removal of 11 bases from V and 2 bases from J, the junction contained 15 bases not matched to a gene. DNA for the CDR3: TGTGCCCGATTTTCGACTAGCGGGGAAAAACTCACAGATACGCAGTATTTT. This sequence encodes CARFSTSGEKLTDTQYF.

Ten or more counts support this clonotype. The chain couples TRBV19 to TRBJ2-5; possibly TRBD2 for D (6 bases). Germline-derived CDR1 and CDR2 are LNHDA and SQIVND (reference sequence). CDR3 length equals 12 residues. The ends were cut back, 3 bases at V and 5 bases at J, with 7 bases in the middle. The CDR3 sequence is CASSMAGETQYF. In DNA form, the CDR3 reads TGTGCCAGTAGTATGGCGGGGGAGACCCAGTACTTC.

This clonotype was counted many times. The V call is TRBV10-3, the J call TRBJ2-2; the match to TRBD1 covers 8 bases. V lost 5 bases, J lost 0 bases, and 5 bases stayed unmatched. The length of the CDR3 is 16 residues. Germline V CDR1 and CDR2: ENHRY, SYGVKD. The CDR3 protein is CAISLGQGSNTGELFF. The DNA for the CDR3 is TGTGCCATCAGTTTAGGACAGGGATCGAACACCGGGGAGCTGTTTTTT.

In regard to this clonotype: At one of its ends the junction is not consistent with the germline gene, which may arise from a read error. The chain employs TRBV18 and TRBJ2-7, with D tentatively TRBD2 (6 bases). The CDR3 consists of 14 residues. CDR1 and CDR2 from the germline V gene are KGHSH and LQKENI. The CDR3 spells CVSSQIRDGGEQYF. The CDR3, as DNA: TGTGTCAGCTCACAGATCCGGGACGGGGGTGAGCAGTACTTC.

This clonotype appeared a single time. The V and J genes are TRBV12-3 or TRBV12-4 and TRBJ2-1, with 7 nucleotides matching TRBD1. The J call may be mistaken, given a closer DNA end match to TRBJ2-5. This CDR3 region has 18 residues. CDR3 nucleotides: TGTGCCAGCAGTTTACCACAGACAGGGATTCCATCTTGGGAGACCCAGTACTTC. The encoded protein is CASSLPQTGIPSWETQYF.

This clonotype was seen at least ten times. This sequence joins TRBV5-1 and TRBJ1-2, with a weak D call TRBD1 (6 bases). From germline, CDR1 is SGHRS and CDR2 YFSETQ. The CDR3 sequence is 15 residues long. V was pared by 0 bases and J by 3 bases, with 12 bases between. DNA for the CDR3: TGCGCCAGCAGCTTGGATGGGACACCTTACTATGGCTACACCTTC. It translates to CASSLDGTPYYGYTF. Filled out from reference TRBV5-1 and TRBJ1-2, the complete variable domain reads KAGVTQTPRYLIKTRGQQVTLSCSPISGHRSVSWYQQTPGQGLQFLFEYFSETQRNKGNFPGRFSGRQFSNSRSEMNVSTLELGDSALYLCASSLDGTPYYGYTFGSGTRLTVV.

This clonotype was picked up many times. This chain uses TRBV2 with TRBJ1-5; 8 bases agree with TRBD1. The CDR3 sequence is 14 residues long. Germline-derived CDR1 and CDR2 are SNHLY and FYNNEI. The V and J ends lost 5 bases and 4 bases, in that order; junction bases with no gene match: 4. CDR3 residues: CASSRDRKNQPQHF. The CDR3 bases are TGTGCCAGCAGTCGGGACAGGAAAAATCAGCCCCAGCATTTT.

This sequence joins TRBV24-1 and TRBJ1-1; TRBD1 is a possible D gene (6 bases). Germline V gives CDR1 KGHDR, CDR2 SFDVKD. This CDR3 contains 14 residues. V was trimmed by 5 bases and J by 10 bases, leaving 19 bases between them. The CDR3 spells CATSVANQGKGAFF. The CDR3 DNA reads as TGTGCCACCAGTGTCGCCAATCAGGGGAAGGGAGCTTTCTTT.

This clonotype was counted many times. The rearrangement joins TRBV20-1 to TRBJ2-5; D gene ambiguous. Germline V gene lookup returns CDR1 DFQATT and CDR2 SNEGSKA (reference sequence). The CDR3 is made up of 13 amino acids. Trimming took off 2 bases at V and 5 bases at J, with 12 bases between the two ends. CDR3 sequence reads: CSARWGKRETQYF. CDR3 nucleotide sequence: TGCAGTGCTAGATGGGGAAAGAGGGAGACCCAGTACTTC.

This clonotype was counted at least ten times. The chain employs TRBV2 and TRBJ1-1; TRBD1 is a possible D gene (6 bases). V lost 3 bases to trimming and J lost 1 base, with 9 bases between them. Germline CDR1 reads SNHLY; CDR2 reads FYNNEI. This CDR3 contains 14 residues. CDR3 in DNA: TGTGCCAGCAGTGATCGGACAGAGAACACTGAAGCTTTCTTT. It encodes CASSDRTENTEAFF.

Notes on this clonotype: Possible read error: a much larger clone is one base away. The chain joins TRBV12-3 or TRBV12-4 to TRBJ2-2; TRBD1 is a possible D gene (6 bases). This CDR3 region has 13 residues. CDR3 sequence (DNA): TGTGCCAGTATTCAGGGGCAAACCGGGGAGATGTTTTTT. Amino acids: CASIQGQTGEMFF.

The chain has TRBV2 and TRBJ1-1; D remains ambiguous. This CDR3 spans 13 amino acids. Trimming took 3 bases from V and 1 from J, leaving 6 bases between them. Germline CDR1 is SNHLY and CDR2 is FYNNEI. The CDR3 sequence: CASSDVGNTEAFF. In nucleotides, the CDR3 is TGTGCCAGCAGTGACGTCGGGAACACTGAAGCTTTCTTT.